This TCR beta chain appears in the sequencing data of a study of a mutant IDH1 vaccine in newly diagnosed glioma. The wider study: Standard pretreatment was either radiotherapy, temozolomide, or, for most, radiochemotherapy with temozolomide.

Time point denoted: baseline, week 1 (first vaccination visit). Treatment in this sample: pre-vaccination baseline after standard-of-care therapy. Using immunoSEQ multiplex PCR, the repertoire was profiled, and TCRdb retains in-frame clones only, with some absent. Here the sample spans approximately 70,000 clones, more than 65% being singletons. Study-wide findings and caveats: Changes to the top peripheral T cell clonotypes appeared unrelated to pseudoprogression.

Germline V gives CDR1 ENHRY, CDR2 SYGVKD. This CDR3 spans 15 amino acids. V gave up 0 bases and J gave up 6 bases, with 12 bases separating them. Note on this clone: Its antigen remains unknown.

V usage is TRBV10-3 and J usage is TRBJ1-5; D might be TRBD1 (6 bases). The source is a man aged 50 to 59 with glioma. The material was PBMCs, obtained from a glioma patient treated with radiotherapy, temozolomide or both. CDR3 loop: CAISESNRAGQPQHF. CDR3 in DNA: TGTGCCATCAGTGAGTCTAACAGGGCAGGTCAGCCCCAGCATTTT.